Listed below are T cell receptor beta chains from one sample, sequenced in a study of T cell clonotyping in hematopoietic cell transplantation. Assay: immunoSEQ multiplex PCR; the TCRdb copy retains only in-frame clones and omits some. In the table there are approximately 1,300 clones, around 97% of which are singletons. Specimen: PBMCs, collected 180 days after allogeneic stem cell transplant. The receptors derive from a male patient in his fifties or sixties who had an allogeneic stem cell transplant from a related donor, so the T cells may come from the graft donor. Some clones in this sample may be carry-over from other donors' samples. Each CDR3 is given with its conserved first and last residue. The D gene is left open where the match is weak. Some rows mark clone size as missing; the rest say once, few, many or name a class of expanded clone.

v_call: TRBV2; d_call: NA; clone_size: NA; j_call: TRBJ2-5; cdr3_aa: CASRLQLGETQYF; cdr3_nt: TGTGCCAGCAGGCTGCAATTAGGAGAGACCCAGTACTTC
v_call: TRBV5-4; d_call: TRBD1; clone_size: NA; j_call: TRBJ1-2; cdr3_aa: CASSGGGEFFYGYTF; cdr3_nt: TGTGCCAGCAGCGGAGGGGGCGAATTCTTCTATGGCTACACCTTC
v_call: TRBV5-4; d_call: NA; clone_size: NA; j_call: TRBJ2-1; cdr3_aa: CASSLAVADSEQFF; cdr3_nt: TGTGCCAGCAGCTTGGCCGTGGCGGATAGTGAGCAGTTCTTC
v_call: TRBV6-5; d_call: NA; clone_size: NA; j_call: TRBJ2-7; cdr3_aa: CASSRAGPSYEQYF; cdr3_nt: TGTGCCAGCAGCCGCGCGGGGCCGTCCTACGAGCAGTACTTC
v_call: TRBV5-1; d_call: NA; clone_size: NA; j_call: TRBJ1-5; cdr3_aa: CASSLDTGNQPQHF; cdr3_nt: TGCGCCAGCAGCTTGGATACCGGGAATCAGCCCCAGCATTTT
v_call: TRBV4-3; d_call: NA; clone_size: NA; j_call: TRBJ2-7; cdr3_aa: CASSQDWQGLSGYEQYF; cdr3_nt: TGCGCCAGCAGCCAAGATTGGCAGGGACTGAGTGGGTACGAGCAGTACTTC
v_call: TRBV4-3; d_call: NA; clone_size: NA; j_call: TRBJ1-2; cdr3_aa: CASSPTNPRYGYTF; cdr3_nt: TGCGCCAGCAGTCCGACGAACCCACGCTATGGCTACACCTTC
v_call: TRBV7-6; d_call: NA; clone_size: NA; j_call: TRBJ2-3; cdr3_aa: CASSLGPGDTQYF; cdr3_nt: TGTGCCAGCAGCCTTGGACCGGGGGATACGCAGTATTTT
v_call: TRBV27; d_call: NA; clone_size: NA; j_call: TRBJ1-5; cdr3_aa: CASSPRGSYSNQPQHF; cdr3_nt: TGTGCCAGCAGTCCCCGGGGCAGTTATAGCAATCAGCCCCAGCATTTT
v_call: TRBV20-1; d_call: NA; clone_size: NA; j_call: TRBJ1-2; cdr3_aa: CSADSYGYTF; cdr3_nt: TGCAGTGCCGACAGCTATGGCTACACCTTC
v_call: TRBV5-5; d_call: NA; clone_size: NA; j_call: TRBJ2-7; cdr3_aa: CASTMSYEQYF; cdr3_nt: TGTGCCAGCACCATGTCCTACGAGCAGTACTTC
v_call: TRBV5-6; d_call: NA; clone_size: NA; j_call: TRBJ2-6; cdr3_aa: CASSLWGAPGANVLTF; cdr3_nt: TGTGCCAGCAGCTTGTGGGGGGCGCCTGGGGCCAACGTCCTGACTTTC
v_call: TRBV30; d_call: NA; clone_size: once; j_call: TRBJ2-2; cdr3_aa: CAWRADTGELFF; cdr3_nt: TGTGCCTGGAGGGCGGACACCGGGGAGCTGTTTTTT
v_call: TRBV11-3; d_call: NA; clone_size: once; j_call: TRBJ2-7; cdr3_aa: CASSLGGDGGEQYF; cdr3_nt: TGTGCCAGCAGCCTGGGCGGGGACGGCGGAGAGCAGTACTTC
v_call: TRBV30; d_call: NA; clone_size: NA; j_call: TRBJ1-4; cdr3_aa: CAWSVGGLEKLFF; cdr3_nt: TGTGCCTGGAGTGTAGGCGGCCTTGAAAAACTGTTTTTT
v_call: TRBV19; d_call: TRBD1; clone_size: NA; j_call: TRBJ1-5; cdr3_aa: CASSRTGESNQPQHF; cdr3_nt: TGTGCCAGTAGTAGGACAGGGGAAAGCAATCAGCCCCAGCATTTT
v_call: TRBV11-3; d_call: TRBD2; clone_size: NA; j_call: TRBJ2-1; cdr3_aa: CASSLLAGVGNEQFF; cdr3_nt: TGTGCCAGCAGCTTACTAGCGGGAGTCGGCAATGAGCAGTTCTTC
v_call: TRBV29-1; d_call: TRBD1; clone_size: NA; j_call: TRBJ2-7; cdr3_aa: CSVWGTGITYEQYF; cdr3_nt: TGCAGCGTTTGGGGGACAGGAATCACCTACGAGCAGTACTTC
v_call: TRBV2; d_call: TRBD1; clone_size: once; j_call: TRBJ1-5; cdr3_aa: CASSALEGTGGNQPQHF; cdr3_nt: TGTGCCAGCAGTGCCCTAGAAGGGACAGGCGGCAATCAGCCCCAGCATTTT
v_call: TRBV7-3; d_call: TRBD1; clone_size: NA; j_call: TRBJ1-3; cdr3_aa: CASSLSGGFGNTIYF; cdr3_nt: TGTGCCAGCAGCTTATCAGGGGGCTTTGGAAACACCATATATTTT
v_call: TRBV7-2; d_call: TRBD1; clone_size: NA; j_call: TRBJ2-1; cdr3_aa: CASSFTGDEQFF; cdr3_nt: TGTGCCAGCAGCTTTACAGGGGATGAGCAGTTCTTC
v_call: TRBV7-6; d_call: NA; clone_size: NA; j_call: TRBJ2-7; cdr3_aa: CASSEGLPVESSYEQYF; cdr3_nt: TGTGCCAGCAGCGAAGGGCTCCCTGTAGAGAGCTCCTACGAGCAGTACTTC
v_call: TRBV2; d_call: NA; clone_size: NA; j_call: TRBJ2-7; cdr3_aa: CASRHSQAAAAEQYF; cdr3_nt: TGTGCCAGCAGACACAGTCAGGCGGCCGCGGCCGAGCAGTACTTC
v_call: TRBV30; d_call: TRBD2; clone_size: NA; j_call: TRBJ2-1; cdr3_aa: CAWSGTSGPGEQFF; cdr3_nt: TGTGCCTGGAGCGGGACTAGCGGGCCAGGTGAGCAGTTCTTC
v_call: TRBV10-3; d_call: TRBD2; clone_size: NA; j_call: TRBJ2-3; cdr3_aa: CAISEGRGGFADTQYF; cdr3_nt: TGTGCCATCAGTGAGGGGCGGGGGGGTTTTGCAGATACGCAGTATTTT
v_call: TRBV5-1; d_call: TRBD1; clone_size: NA; j_call: TRBJ2-1; cdr3_aa: CASSPVGTGDSEQFF; cdr3_nt: TGCGCCAGCAGCCCGGTGGGGACAGGGGATAGTGAGCAGTTCTTC
v_call: TRBV15; d_call: NA; clone_size: NA; j_call: TRBJ1-2; cdr3_aa: CATSRDKGTDYGYTF; cdr3_nt: TGTGCCACCAGCAGAGATAAGGGGACGGACTATGGCTACACCTTC
v_call: TRBV19; d_call: TRBD1; clone_size: once; j_call: TRBJ2-7; cdr3_aa: CASSMGTGSYEQYF; cdr3_nt: TGTGCCAGTAGTATGGGGACAGGGTCCTACGAGCAGTACTTC
v_call: TRBV10-3; d_call: NA; clone_size: NA; j_call: TRBJ2-6; cdr3_aa: CAISESGSSGANVLTF; cdr3_nt: TGTGCCATCAGTGAGTCGGGCAGCTCTGGGGCCAACGTCCTGACTTTC
v_call: TRBV5-1; d_call: NA; clone_size: NA; j_call: TRBJ1-1; cdr3_aa: CASSLSGILTEAFF; cdr3_nt: TGCGCCAGCAGCTTGTCCGGGATTCTTACTGAAGCTTTCTTT
v_call: TRBV21-1; d_call: NA; clone_size: NA; j_call: TRBJ1-4; cdr3_aa: CASGSKDQGREKLFF; cdr3_nt: TGTGCCAGCGGTTCCAAGGACCAGGGGAGGGAAAAACTGTTTTTT
v_call: TRBV2; d_call: TRBD1; clone_size: NA; j_call: TRBJ1-1; cdr3_aa: CASSGQGLNTEAFF; cdr3_nt: TGTGCCAGCAGTGGACAGGGGCTCAACACTGAAGCTTTCTTT
v_call: TRBV4-2; d_call: NA; clone_size: NA; j_call: TRBJ2-7; cdr3_aa: CASSQALGGSYEQYF; cdr3_nt: TGTGCCAGCAGCCAAGCGCTAGGGGGGTCCTACGAGCAGTACTTC
v_call: TRBV25-1; d_call: NA; clone_size: once; j_call: TRBJ2-7; cdr3_aa: CASSFGGPGEQYF; cdr3_nt: TGTGCCAGCAGTTTCGGGGGTCCGGGGGAGCAGTACTTC
v_call: TRBV7-3; d_call: NA; clone_size: NA; j_call: TRBJ1-2; cdr3_aa: CASGGRYGYTF; cdr3_nt: TGTGCCAGCGGGGGACGGTATGGCTACACCTTC
v_call: TRBV29-1; d_call: TRBD1; clone_size: NA; j_call: TRBJ2-3; cdr3_aa: CSVESWDRVAEDTQYF; cdr3_nt: TGCAGCGTTGAGTCATGGGACAGGGTAGCAGAGGATACGCAGTATTTT
v_call: TRBV9; d_call: TRBD2; clone_size: NA; j_call: TRBJ2-2; cdr3_aa: CASSGTSGRAGAGELFF; cdr3_nt: TGTGCCAGCAGCGGGACTAGCGGGAGGGCTGGTGCCGGGGAGCTGTTTTTT
v_call: TRBV27; d_call: NA; clone_size: NA; j_call: TRBJ2-1; cdr3_aa: CASSYTNNDNEQFF; cdr3_nt: TGTGCCAGCAGTTACACCAACAACGACAATGAGCAGTTCTTC
v_call: TRBV6-6; d_call: NA; clone_size: NA; j_call: TRBJ2-7; cdr3_aa: CASSTMQEASYEQYF; cdr3_nt: TGTGCCAGCAGTACGATGCAGGAAGCATCCTACGAGCAGTACTTC
v_call: TRBV7-8; d_call: NA; clone_size: NA; j_call: TRBJ1-1; cdr3_aa: CASSLEWGAVEAFF; cdr3_nt: TGTGCCAGCAGCTTGGAATGGGGGGCGGTTGAAGCTTTCTTT
v_call: TRBV5-4; d_call: TRBD1; clone_size: NA; j_call: TRBJ1-2; cdr3_aa: CASSLQGARGYTF; cdr3_nt: TGTGCCAGCAGCCTACAGGGGGCTCGGGGCTACACCTTC
v_call: TRBV29-1; d_call: NA; clone_size: NA; j_call: TRBJ1-1; cdr3_aa: CSDGDFQNTEAFF; cdr3_nt: TGCAGCGATGGGGACTTTCAGAACACTGAAGCTTTCTTT
v_call: TRBV7-2; d_call: TRBD2; clone_size: NA; j_call: TRBJ2-1; cdr3_aa: CASSLAAGLASEQFF; cdr3_nt: TGTGCCAGCAGCTTAGCGGCGGGACTAGCTTCGGAGCAGTTCTTC
v_call: TRBV7-3; d_call: NA; clone_size: NA; j_call: TRBJ2-5; cdr3_aa: CASSRGPQETQYF; cdr3_nt: TGTGCCAGCAGCCGCGGACCTCAAGAGACCCAGTACTTC
v_call: TRBV4-3; d_call: NA; clone_size: NA; j_call: TRBJ1-3; cdr3_aa: CASSQVRGNGNTIYF; cdr3_nt: TGCGCCAGCAGCCAAGTAAGGGGCAATGGAAACACCATATATTTT
v_call: TRBV7-2; d_call: TRBD1; clone_size: NA; j_call: TRBJ1-2; cdr3_aa: CASSFQGDYGYTF; cdr3_nt: TGTGCCAGCAGCTTCCAGGGGGACTATGGCTACACCTTC
v_call: TRBV5-1; d_call: TRBD2; clone_size: NA; j_call: TRBJ2-5; cdr3_aa: CASSPGLAGTQSGETQYF; cdr3_nt: TGCGCCAGCAGCCCGGGACTAGCGGGGACCCAGTCAGGAGAGACCCAGTACTTC
v_call: TRBV4-1; d_call: NA; clone_size: NA; j_call: TRBJ2-5; cdr3_aa: CASSQDGRRGQYF; cdr3_nt: TGCGCCAGCAGCCAAGACGGGCGAAGAGGCCAGTACTTC
v_call: TRBV30; d_call: NA; clone_size: NA; j_call: TRBJ1-5; cdr3_aa: CAWSGGANQPQHF; cdr3_nt: TGTGCCTGGAGTGGGGGGGCGAATCAGCCCCAGCATTTT
v_call: TRBV4-2; d_call: NA; clone_size: once; j_call: TRBJ2-6; cdr3_aa: CASSQDATQGANVLTF; cdr3_nt: TGTGCCAGCAGCCAAGATGCCACACAGGGGGCCAACGTCCTGACTTTC
v_call: TRBV5-1; d_call: NA; clone_size: once; j_call: TRBJ1-2; cdr3_aa: CASSLGGGDGYTF; cdr3_nt: TGCGCCAGCAGCCTCGGGGGGGGCGATGGCTACACCTTC
v_call: TRBV27; d_call: NA; clone_size: NA; j_call: TRBJ1-2; cdr3_aa: CASSLVQGRYGYTF; cdr3_nt: TGTGCCAGCAGTTTAGTACAGGGCCGATATGGCTACACCTTC
v_call: TRBV2; d_call: NA; clone_size: NA; j_call: TRBJ2-1; cdr3_aa: CASSRDPARDEQFF; cdr3_nt: TGTGCCAGCTCCAGGGATCCAGCTAGGGATGAGCAGTTCTTC